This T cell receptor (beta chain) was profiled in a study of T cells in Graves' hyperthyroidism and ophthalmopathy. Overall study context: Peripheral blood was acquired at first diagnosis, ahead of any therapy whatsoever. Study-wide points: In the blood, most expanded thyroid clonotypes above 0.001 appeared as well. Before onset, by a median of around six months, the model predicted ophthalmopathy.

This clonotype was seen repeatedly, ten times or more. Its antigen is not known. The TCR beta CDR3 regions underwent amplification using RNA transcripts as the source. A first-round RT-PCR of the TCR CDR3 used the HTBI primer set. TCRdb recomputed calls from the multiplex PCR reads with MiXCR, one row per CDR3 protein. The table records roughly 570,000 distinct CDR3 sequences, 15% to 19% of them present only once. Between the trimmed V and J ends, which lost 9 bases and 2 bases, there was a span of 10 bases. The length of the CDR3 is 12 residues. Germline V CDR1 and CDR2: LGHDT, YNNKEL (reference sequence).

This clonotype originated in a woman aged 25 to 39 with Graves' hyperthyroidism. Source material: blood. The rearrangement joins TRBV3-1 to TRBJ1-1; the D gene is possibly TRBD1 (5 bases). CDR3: CARADSNTEAFF. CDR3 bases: TGTGCCAGGGCTGACAGCAACACTGAAGCTTTCTTT. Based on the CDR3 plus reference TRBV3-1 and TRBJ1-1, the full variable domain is DTAVSQTPKYLVTQMGNDKSIKCEQNLGHDTMYWYKQDSKKFLKIMFSYNNKELIINETVPNRFSPKSPDKAHLNLHINSLELGDSAVYFCARADSNTEAFFGQGTRLTVV.